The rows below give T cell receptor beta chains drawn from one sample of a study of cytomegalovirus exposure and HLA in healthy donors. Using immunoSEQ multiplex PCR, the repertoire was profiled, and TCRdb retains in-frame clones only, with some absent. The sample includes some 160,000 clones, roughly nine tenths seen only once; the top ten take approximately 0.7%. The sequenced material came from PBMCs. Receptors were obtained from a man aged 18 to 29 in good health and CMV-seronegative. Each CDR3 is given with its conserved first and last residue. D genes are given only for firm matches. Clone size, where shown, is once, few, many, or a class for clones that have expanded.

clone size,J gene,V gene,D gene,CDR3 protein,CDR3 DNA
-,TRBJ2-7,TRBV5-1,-,CASSSGQTYEQYF,TGCGCCAGCAGCTCCGGACAAACCTACGAGCAGTACTTC
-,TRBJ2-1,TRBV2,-,CASRTGTISYNEQFF,TGTGCCAGTCGTACAGGGACGATCTCCTACAATGAGCAGTTCTTC
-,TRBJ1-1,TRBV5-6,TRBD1,CASSPQGTGRWAFF,TGTGCCAGCAGCCCGCAGGGGACAGGGCGTTGGGCTTTCTTT
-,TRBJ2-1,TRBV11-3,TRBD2,CASSPIAGSPGNEQFF,TGTGCCAGCAGTCCAATAGCGGGAAGCCCAGGCAATGAGCAGTTCTTC
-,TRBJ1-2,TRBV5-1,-,CASSLAFQYGYTF,TGCGCCAGCAGCTTGGCCTTTCAGTATGGCTACACCTTC
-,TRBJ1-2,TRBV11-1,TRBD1,CASSPLPDRAKWNGYTF,TGTGCCAGCAGCCCGTTACCCGACAGGGCCAAGTGGAATGGCTACACCTTC
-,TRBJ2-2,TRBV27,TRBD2,CASSLLTSANTGELFF,TGTGCCAGCAGTTTATTGACTAGCGCTAACACCGGGGAGCTGTTTTTT
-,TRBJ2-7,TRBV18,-,CASSPLEYEQYF,TGTGCCAGCTCACCACTCGAGTACGAGCAGTACTTC
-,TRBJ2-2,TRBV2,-,CASRGAGWQGELFF,TGTGCCAGCAGGGGGGCAGGGTGGCAAGGGGAGCTGTTTTTT
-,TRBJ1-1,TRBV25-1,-,CASSLGAPNTEAFF,TGTGCCAGCTCCCTAGGGGCGCCGAACACTGAAGCTTTCTTT
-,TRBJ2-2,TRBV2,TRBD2,CASSIGLAGENGELFF,TGTGCCAGCAGTATAGGACTAGCGGGAGAGAACGGGGAGCTGTTTTTT
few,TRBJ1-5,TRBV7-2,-,CASSGVGPHQPQHF,TGTGCCAGCAGCGGGGTGGGGCCGCATCAGCCCCAGCATTTT
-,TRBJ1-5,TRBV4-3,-,CASSQEFRGNQPQHF,TGCGCCAGCAGCCAAGAATTTAGGGGAAATCAGCCCCAGCATTTT
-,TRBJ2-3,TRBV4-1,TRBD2,CASSQVAGDPTDTQYF,TGCGCCAGCAGCCAAGTAGCGGGAGATCCCACAGATACGCAGTATTTT
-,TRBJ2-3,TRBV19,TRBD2,CASSSGLASDTQYF,TGTGCCAGTAGTTCTGGACTAGCCTCCGATACGCAGTATTTT
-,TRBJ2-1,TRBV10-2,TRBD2,CASSVAGGNEQFF,TGCGCCAGCAGTGTAGCGGGAGGAAATGAGCAGTTCTTC
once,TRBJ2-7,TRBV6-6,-,CASSYGRGNLGEQYF,TGTGCCAGCAGTTACGGCCGGGGGAACCTCGGCGAGCAGTACTTC
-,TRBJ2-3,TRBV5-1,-,CASSFGGYTDTQYF,TGCGCCAGCAGCTTCGGAGGGTACACAGATACGCAGTATTTT
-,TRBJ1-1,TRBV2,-,CASSESFLSNTEAFF,TGTGCCAGCAGTGAGTCGTTCCTTTCGAACACTGAAGCTTTCTTT
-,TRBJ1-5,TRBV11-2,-,CASSRTAGGNQPQHF,TGTGCCAGCAGCCGGACGGCAGGAGGGAATCAGCCCCAGCATTTT